The present T cell receptor beta chain was sequenced within a study of shared clonotypes between healthy human individuals. Study-wide context: Used for every donor were three CD4 naive, three CD4 memory, two CD8 naive and one CD8 memory plate.

The CDR3 spans 14 residues. V was cut by 2 bases and J by 4 bases, with 12 bases left in between. From germline, CDR1 is SGDLS and CDR2 YYNGEE. Broader study findings: As a rule, naive subsets had a larger estimated richness than memory subsets.

As to this clone: Its antigen is currently unknown.

Sequenced by immunoSEQ multiplex PCR; TCRdb stores in-frame clones only, minus some. The sample holds 2 million to 3 million clones; approximately 93% are singletons and the top ten take 0.36%. V and J are TRBV9 and TRBJ1-2, with D possibly TRBD1 on 6 matching bases. This TCR was sampled from a man aged 18 to 35 in good health. Some clones in this sample may be carry-over from other donors' samples. Sequencing input: naive CD4+ T cells from PBMCs. The subset denotes: CD45RA+ positively selected. CDR3 in amino acids: CASSVRGGPYGYTF. The CDR3 DNA reads TGTGCCAGCAGCGTGAGGGGGGGCCCCTATGGCTACACCTTC.